The rows below give T cell receptor beta chains drawn from one sample of a study of PD-1 blockade in classical Hodgkin lymphoma. Libraries were prepared by immunoSEQ multiplex PCR; TCRdb keeps only in-frame clonotypes and omits some of them. The sample contains about 58,000 clones, 88% of which appear only once. Specimen: peripheral blood mononuclear cells (PBMCs), collected before the second cycle of nivolumab. These receptors were obtained from a human donor with classical Hodgkin lymphoma. Each CDR3 is given with its conserved first and last residue. A D gene is named only where the DNA matches it firmly. The listing skips clone size in some rows; elsewhere it reads once, few, many or a size class.

TRBJ2-3	TRBV19	-	-	TGTGCCAGTAGGGACAGCTTGGGGAATACGCAGTATTTT	CASRDSLGNTQYF
TRBJ2-5	TRBV5-1	TRBD2	once	TGCGCCAGCAGCTTGACGGGTTCGGGGGGTCGAGAGACCCAGTACTTC	CASSLTGSGGRETQYF
TRBJ1-2	TRBV5-1	TRBD1	-	TGCGCCAGCAGCTTGGCCATCAAGGGGGCTGACTATGGCTACACCTTC	CASSLAIKGADYGYTF
TRBJ1-4	TRBV6-5	-	-	TGTGCCAGCAGCCCCCCCCAGGCAACTAATGAAAAACTGTTTTTT	CASSPPQATNEKLFF
TRBJ2-7	TRBV6-5	TRBD1	-	TGTGCCAGCAGTTACTCCAGGGACAGTTCCTACGAGCAGTACTTC	CASSYSRDSSYEQYF
TRBJ1-1	TRBV25-1	-	few	TGTGCCAGCAAGTGGGATTGGACTGAAGCTTTCTTT	CASKWDWTEAFF
TRBJ1-4	TRBV6-6	TRBD1	-	TGTGCCAGCCGAGACAGGGTCGGTGAAAAACTGTTTTTT	CASRDRVGEKLFF
TRBJ2-7	TRBV5-1	-	-	TGCGCCAGCACCACGCCAGAGAACTACGAGCAGTACTTC	CASTTPENYEQYF
TRBJ2-7	TRBV7-9	-	-	TGTGCCAGCAGCTTCGGGGGCCGCTCCTACGAGCAGTACTTC	CASSFGGRSYEQYF
TRBJ1-2	TRBV9	TRBD1	-	TGTGCCAGCAGCCCACAGGGGGCCGGATTTAACTATGGCTACACCTTC	CASSPQGAGFNYGYTF
TRBJ2-7	TRBV5-1	TRBD2	-	TGCGCCAGCGGGGTAGCGGGGGCCTACGAGCAGTACTTC	CASGVAGAYEQYF
TRBJ2-1	TRBV5-1	TRBD2	-	TGCGCCAGCAGCTTGGAGCTAGCGGGGGTCAATGAGCAGTTCTTC	CASSLELAGVNEQFF
TRBJ2-7	TRBV7-8	TRBD1	-	TGTGCCAGCAGCTTAGTACAGGGGAGCGAGCAGTACTTC	CASSLVQGSEQYF
TRBJ2-7	TRBV5-1	-	-	TGCGCCAGCAGCACTCAGGCTCGCGAGCAGTACTTC	CASSTQAREQYF
TRBJ2-7	TRBV7-9	-	-	TGTGCCAGCAGCTCACCTTACGAGCAGTACTTC	CASSSPYEQYF
TRBJ1-4	TRBV5-1	-	-	TGCGCCAGCAGCTTGTGGGGGGGCAGTGAAAAACTGTTTTTT	CASSLWGGSEKLFF
TRBJ2-7	TRBV5-1	-	-	TGCGCCAGCAGCTTGGCGACAGATTCCTACGAGCAGTACTTC	CASSLATDSYEQYF
TRBJ1-1	TRBV6-6	TRBD1	-	TGTGCCAGCAGTTACTGGCCGGGACAGATGAACACTGAAGCTTTCTTT	CASSYWPGQMNTEAFF
TRBJ2-4	TRBV6-5	-	-	TGTGCCAGCAGTACCCAGACAGCGAGGGGGAACATTCAGTACTTC	CASSTQTARGNIQYF
TRBJ2-5	TRBV5-1	-	-	TGCGCCAGCAGCTTACAGGGCCTGCAAGAGACCCAGTACTTC	CASSLQGLQETQYF
TRBJ1-2	TRBV5-1	-	-	TGCGCCAGCAATAGGGAAAACGGGGGGTTAGACGGCTACACCTTC	CASNRENGGLDGYTF
TRBJ1-2	TRBV21-1	-	-	TGTGCCAGCAGCATGTGGCCGAGGGATGGCTACACCTTC	CASSMWPRDGYTF
TRBJ1-5	TRBV28	-	few	TGTGCCAGCAGCCTCCTATTCGGACAGTATAGCAATCAGCCCCAGCATTTT	CASSLLFGQYSNQPQHF
TRBJ1-1	TRBV9	-	-	TGTGCCAGTACCATCGGGCCGAACACTGAAGCTTTCTTT	CASTIGPNTEAFF
TRBJ1-2	TRBV5-1	-	-	TGCGCCAGCAGCTTTCCAGGGGATGGGAACTATGGCTACACCTTC	CASSFPGDGNYGYTF
TRBJ2-2	TRBV5-6	TRBD1	-	TGTGCCAGCAGCATTCCGGGACAGGGGAACACCGGGGAGCTGTTTTTT	CASSIPGQGNTGELFF
TRBJ1-2	TRBV6-6	TRBD1	-	TGTGCCAGCAGTTACTCCCCGGGACAGGGGGGCTATGGCTACACCTTC	CASSYSPGQGGYGYTF
TRBJ1-1	TRBV10-1	-	-	TGCGCCAGCAGTCTTGGGTACACTGAAGCTTTCTTT	CASSLGYTEAFF